The TCR beta chain under discussion was sequenced for a study of CD8 T cells in ankylosing spondylitis (TCRdb year 2017). Background on the whole study: To find TCR variants linked to disease, the study profiled T cell receptor beta repertoires in ankylosing spondylitis patients and healthy donors. The full study cohort comprised around 25 ankylosing spondylitis patients and 85 to 120 healthy donors. Peripheral blood was sampled, and synovial fluid was additionally collected from ankylosing spondylitis patients.

The table lists this clonotype with many counts. This clone's antigen is unknown. Per-base quality was not reported, and no clone a single base away is much larger than it. For sequencing, an Illumina HiSeq 2500 was employed. TCR beta libraries were prepared by quantitative 5'-RACE with molecular barcodes. The study's processing was this. A new computational method based on a probabilistic model of VDJ rearrangement was used to identify disease-linked TCR variants. Through fastp at Q25 and MiXCR, TCRdb rebuilt clones from the public reads, retaining in-frame beta chains. Every CDR3 protein is listed once, alongside the most common genes and DNA of its rows. TCRdb's processing, not the study's, gives the V and J calls here. The sample table shows 300,000 to 400,000 distinct CDR3 sequences, and 11% are seen once. Together, the top ten hold about 10% of the sample. The investigation overall reported the following: Some TCR beta motif variants had previously been reported in synovial fluid and blood of reactive arthritis patients, which suggested common disease-initiation mechanisms. Blood from ankylosing spondylitis patients appeared to be characterized by a TCR beta motif made up of fewer than ten highly homologous amino acid variants. According to the report, matched synovial fluid samples from ankylosing spondylitis patients were significantly enriched for the disease-linked clones. The disease-linked clones showed a CD8+ phenotype and occurred at relatively low frequencies in peripheral blood.

Looking up the germline V gene yields CDR1 SGDLS and CDR2 YYNGEE. The CDR3 numbers 15 residues from cysteine through phenylalanine. Kept here is only the CDR3 DNA, which spans 45 bases and is read in frame from base 1. Trimming at the junction amounts to 0 bases on V and 2 bases on J, and the germline ends lie 9 bases apart. This TCR derives from a female donor with ankylosing spondylitis or in good health (not recorded which). The chain joins TRBV9 to TRBJ2-1; TRBD1 is possibly the D segment (5 matching bases). Sequences were obtained from blood, either unsorted or a sorted T cell fraction (not recorded which). CDR3 region: CASSVDQGAYNEQFF. The nucleotide sequence reads as follows: TGTGCCAGCAGCGTAGACCAGGGCGCCTACAATGAGCAGTTCTTC.